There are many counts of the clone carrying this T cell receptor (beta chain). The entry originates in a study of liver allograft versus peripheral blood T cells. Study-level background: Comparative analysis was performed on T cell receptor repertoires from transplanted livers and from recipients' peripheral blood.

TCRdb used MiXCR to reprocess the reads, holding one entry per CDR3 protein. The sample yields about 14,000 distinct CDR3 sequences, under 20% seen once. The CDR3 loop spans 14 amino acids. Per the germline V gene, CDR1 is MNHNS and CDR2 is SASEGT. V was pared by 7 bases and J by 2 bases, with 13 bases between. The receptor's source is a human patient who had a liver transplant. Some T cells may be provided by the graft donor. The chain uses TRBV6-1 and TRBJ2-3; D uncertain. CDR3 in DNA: TGTGCCAGCACGGCGGTTTTGTCCACAGATACGCAGTATTTT. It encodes CASTAVLSTDTQYF.